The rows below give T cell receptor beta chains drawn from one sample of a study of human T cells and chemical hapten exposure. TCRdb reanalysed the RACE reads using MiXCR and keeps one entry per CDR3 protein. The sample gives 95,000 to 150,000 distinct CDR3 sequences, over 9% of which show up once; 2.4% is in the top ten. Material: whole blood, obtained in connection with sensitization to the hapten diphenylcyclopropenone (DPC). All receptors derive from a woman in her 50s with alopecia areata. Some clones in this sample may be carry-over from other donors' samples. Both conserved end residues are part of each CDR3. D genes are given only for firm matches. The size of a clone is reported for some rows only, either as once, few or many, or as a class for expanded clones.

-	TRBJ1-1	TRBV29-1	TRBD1	CSVDPTGENTEAFF	TGCAGCGTTGACCCGACAGGGGAGAACACTGAAGCTTTCTTT
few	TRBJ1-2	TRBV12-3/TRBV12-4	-	CASSLASRVNYGYTF	TGTGCCAGCAGTTTGGCGAGTAGGGTAAACTATGGCTACACCTTC
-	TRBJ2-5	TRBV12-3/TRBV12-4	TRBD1	CASSLKAGGEKTQYF	TGTGCCAGCAGTTTAAAGGCAGGGGGCGAAAAGACCCAGTACTTC
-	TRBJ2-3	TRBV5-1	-	CASSPSGSSTDTQYF	TGCGCCAGCAGCCCTTCAGGGTCGAGCACAGATACGCAGTATTTT
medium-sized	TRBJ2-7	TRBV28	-	CASLDISSYEQYF	TGTGCCAGTTTAGACATAAGCTCCTACGAGCAGTACTTC
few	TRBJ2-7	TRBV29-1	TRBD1	CSFRTGPYEQYF	TGCAGCTTCCGGACAGGTCCCTACGAGCAGTACTTC
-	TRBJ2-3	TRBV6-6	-	CASIRGLVRTTDTQYF	TGTGCCAGCATTCGGGGTCTGGTGCGGACAACAGATACGCAGTATTTT
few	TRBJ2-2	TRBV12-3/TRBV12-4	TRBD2	CAIEATSGRGYTGELFF	TGTGCAATAGAGGCGACTAGCGGGAGAGGGTACACCGGGGAGCTGTTTTTT
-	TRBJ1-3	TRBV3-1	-	CASSLNVGGSGNTIYF	TGTGCCAGCAGCCTCAACGTAGGAGGGTCCGGAAACACCATATATTTT
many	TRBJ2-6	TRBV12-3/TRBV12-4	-	CASNGGTGANVLTF	TGTGCCAGCAACGGAGGGACCGGGGCCAACGTCCTGACTTTC
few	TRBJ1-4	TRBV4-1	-	CASSQEGRDEKLFF	TGCGCCAGCAGCCAAGAAGGCAGGGACGAAAAACTGTTTTTT
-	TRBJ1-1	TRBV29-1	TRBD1	CSGRTGNTEAFF	TGCAGCGGAAGGACAGGGAACACTGAAGCTTTCTTT
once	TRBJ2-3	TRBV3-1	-	CASSQEDSTDTQYF	TGTGCCAGCAGCCAAGAGGACAGCACAGATACGCAGTATTTT
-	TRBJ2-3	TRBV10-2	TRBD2	CASVGASGSLDTQYF	TGCGCCAGTGTCGGGGCTAGCGGGAGTTTAGATACGCAGTATTTT
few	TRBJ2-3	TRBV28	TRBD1	CASSSGTGGASDTQYF	TGTGCCAGCAGTTCAGGGACAGGGGGCGCCTCAGATACGCAGTATTTT
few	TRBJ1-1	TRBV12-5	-	CASGLTMGRHTEAFF	TGTGCTAGTGGTTTGACCATGGGACGGCACACTGAAGCTTTCTTT
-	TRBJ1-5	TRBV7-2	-	CASSLVGLGDQPQHF	TGTGCCAGCAGCTTAGTAGGGCTAGGCGATCAGCCCCAGCATTTT
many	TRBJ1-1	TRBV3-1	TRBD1	CASSQPGQGVTEAFF	TGTGCCAGCAGCCAACCCGGACAGGGAGTCACTGAAGCTTTCTTT
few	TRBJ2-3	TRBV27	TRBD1	CASSLRSGTGSDTQYF	TGTGCCAGCAGTTTACGATCCGGGACAGGGTCGGATACGCAGTATTTT
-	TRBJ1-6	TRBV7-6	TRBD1	CASSSRQGHNSPLHF	TGTGCCAGCAGCTCACGACAGGGGCACAATTCACCCCTCCACTTT
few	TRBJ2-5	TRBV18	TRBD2	CASSPLSGIQETQYF	TGTGCCAGCTCACCACTTAGCGGGATCCAAGAGACCCAGTACTTC
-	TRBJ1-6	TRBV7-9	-	CASSLVGGLAYNSPLHF	TGTGCCAGCAGCTTAGTAGGGGGACTTGCCTATAATTCACCCCTCCACTTT
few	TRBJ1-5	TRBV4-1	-	CASSQGLASNQPQHF	TGCGCCAGCAGCCAAGGATTGGCCTCGAATCAGCCCCAGCATTTT
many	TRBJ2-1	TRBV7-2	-	CASSLGTGANHNEQFF	TGTGCCAGCAGCTTAGGTACCGGGGCCAACCACAATGAGCAGTTCTTC
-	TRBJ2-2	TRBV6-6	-	CASTIGALPNTGELFF	TGTGCCAGCACCATCGGCGCCCTCCCCAACACCGGGGAGCTGTTTTTT
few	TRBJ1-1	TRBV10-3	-	CAISEGYVNTEAFF	TGTGCCATCAGTGAGGGGTATGTCAACACTGAAGCTTTCTTT
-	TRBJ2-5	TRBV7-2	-	CASSRRARETQYF	TGTGCCAGCAGCCGCCGGGCCCGAGAGACCCAGTACTTC
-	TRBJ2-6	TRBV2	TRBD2	CASTSGGGSGANVLTF	TGTGCCAGCACGAGTGGCGGGGGCTCTGGGGCCAACGTCCTGACTTTC
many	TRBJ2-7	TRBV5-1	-	CASSERPGYEQYF	TGCGCCAGCAGCGAGAGGCCTGGCTACGAGCAGTACTTC
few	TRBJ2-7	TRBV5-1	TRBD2	CASSLGLAISYEQYF	TGCGCCAGCAGCTTGGGACTAGCGATCTCCTACGAGCAGTACTTC
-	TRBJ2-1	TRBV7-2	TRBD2	CASSLTPSGRAFNEQFF	TGTGCCAGCAGCTTAACGCCTAGCGGGAGGGCATTTAATGAGCAGTTCTTC
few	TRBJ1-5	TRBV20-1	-	CSAREEQGAQPQHF	TGCAGTGCTAGAGAGGAACAGGGCGCTCAGCCCCAGCATTTT
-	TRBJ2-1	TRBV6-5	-	CASSPDGNSYNEQFF	TGTGCCAGCAGTCCCGACGGGAACTCCTACAATGAGCAGTTCTTC
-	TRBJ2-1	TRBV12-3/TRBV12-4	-	CASSLAGTPSGQFF	TGTGCCAGCAGTTTAGCCGGGACTCCCAGCGGGCAGTTCTTC
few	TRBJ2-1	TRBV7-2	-	CASSLGEPPNEQFF	TGTGCCAGCAGCTTAGGAGAACCCCCCAATGAGCAGTTCTTC
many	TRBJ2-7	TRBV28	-	CASILYQEEFSPDLYEQYF	TGTGCCAGCATTCTTTACCAGGAGGAGTTTTCTCCCGACCTCTACGAGCAGTACTTC
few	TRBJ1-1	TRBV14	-	CASSQVGTEAFF	TGTGCCAGCAGCCAAGTGGGCACTGAAGCTTTCTTT
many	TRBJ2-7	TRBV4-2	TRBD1	CASSRPTGTDPYEQYF	TGTGCCAGCAGCCGCCCTACCGGGACAGACCCCTACGAGCAGTACTTC
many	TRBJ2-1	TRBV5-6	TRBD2	CASSPGLAGNEQFF	TGTGCCAGCAGCCCGGGACTAGCGGGAAATGAGCAGTTCTTC
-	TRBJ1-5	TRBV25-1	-	CASSYRDQPQHF	TGTGCCAGCAGTTATAGGGATCAGCCCCAGCATTTT
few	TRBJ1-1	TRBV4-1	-	CASSQDHGPTEAFF	TGCGCCAGCAGCCAAGATCACGGGCCCACTGAAGCTTTCTTT
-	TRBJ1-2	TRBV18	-	CASSPVGYTF	TGTGCCAGCTCACCCGTTGGCTACACCTTC